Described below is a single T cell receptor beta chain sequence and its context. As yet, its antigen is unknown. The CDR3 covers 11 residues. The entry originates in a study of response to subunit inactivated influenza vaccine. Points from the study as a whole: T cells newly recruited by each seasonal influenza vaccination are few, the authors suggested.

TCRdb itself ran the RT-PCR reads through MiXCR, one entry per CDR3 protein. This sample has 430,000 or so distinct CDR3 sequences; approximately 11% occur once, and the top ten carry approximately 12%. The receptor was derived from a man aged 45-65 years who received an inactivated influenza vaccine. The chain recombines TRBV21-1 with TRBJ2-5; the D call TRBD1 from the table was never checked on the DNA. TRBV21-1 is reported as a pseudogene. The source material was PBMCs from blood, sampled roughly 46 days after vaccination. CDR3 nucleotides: TGTGCGGCGGGGGATCAAGAGACCCAGTACTTC. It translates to CAAGDQETQYF.